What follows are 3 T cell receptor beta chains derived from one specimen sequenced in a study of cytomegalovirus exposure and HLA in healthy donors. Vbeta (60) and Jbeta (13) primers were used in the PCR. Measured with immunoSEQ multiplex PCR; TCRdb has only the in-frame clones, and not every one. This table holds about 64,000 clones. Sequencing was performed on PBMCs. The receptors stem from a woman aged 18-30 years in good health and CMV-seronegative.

CDR3 DNA: TGCAGCGTTGGGAGTGGACAGGCTAATTCACCCCTCCACTTT. Amino acid sequence: CSVGSGQANSPLHF. The chain recombines TRBV29-1 with TRBJ1-6; 7 bases agree with TRBD1. Germline trimming cut 4 bases from V and 6 bases from J; bases unmatched to any gene: 6. This CDR3 is built from 14 residues. In germline, CDR1 is SQVTM, CDR2 ANQGSEA.

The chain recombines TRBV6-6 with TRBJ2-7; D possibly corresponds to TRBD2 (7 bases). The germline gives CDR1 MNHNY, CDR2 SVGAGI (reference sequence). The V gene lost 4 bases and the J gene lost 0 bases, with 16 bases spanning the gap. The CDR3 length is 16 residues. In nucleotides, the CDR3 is TGTGCCAGCAGTTCTACAGGGCGGGGGAGCTCCTACGAGCAGTACTTC. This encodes CASSSTGRGSSYEQYF.

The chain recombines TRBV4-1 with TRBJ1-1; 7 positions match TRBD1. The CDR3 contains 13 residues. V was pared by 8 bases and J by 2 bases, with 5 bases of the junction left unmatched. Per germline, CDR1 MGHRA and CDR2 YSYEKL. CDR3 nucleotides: TGCGCCAGCGTCCCAGGGGGAAACACTGAAGCTTTCTTT. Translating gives CASVPGGNTEAFF.